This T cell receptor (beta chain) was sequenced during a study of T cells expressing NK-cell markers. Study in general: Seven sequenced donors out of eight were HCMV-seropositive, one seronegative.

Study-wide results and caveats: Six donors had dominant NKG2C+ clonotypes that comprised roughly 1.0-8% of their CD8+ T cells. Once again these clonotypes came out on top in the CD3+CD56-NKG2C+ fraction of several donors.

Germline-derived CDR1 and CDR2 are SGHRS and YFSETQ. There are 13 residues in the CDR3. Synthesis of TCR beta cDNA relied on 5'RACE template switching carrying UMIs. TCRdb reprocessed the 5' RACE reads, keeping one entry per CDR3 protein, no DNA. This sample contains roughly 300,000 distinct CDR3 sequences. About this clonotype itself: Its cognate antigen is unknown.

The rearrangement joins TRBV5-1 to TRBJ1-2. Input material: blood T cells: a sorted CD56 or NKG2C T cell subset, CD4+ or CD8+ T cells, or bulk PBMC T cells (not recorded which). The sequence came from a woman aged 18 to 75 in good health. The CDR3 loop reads CASSARRSYGYTF.